The 17 T cell receptor beta chains below come from one sample, sequenced in a study of T cells after yellow fever vaccination (dated by TCRdb to between 2017 and 2020). The library was prepared using 5' RACE. The sample was run on an Illumina NovaSeq 6000. TCRdb reran the public reads through fastp at Q25 and MiXCR, keeping productive beta chains. A single entry per CDR3 protein holds the most common genes and DNA from its merged rows. The sample table contains some 350,000 distinct CDR3 sequences; only one count was recorded for 3% to 4.5% of them. Approximately 24% of the sample rests with the top ten. This sample's treatment or condition label indicates: live attenuated yellow fever vaccine strain. Sequenced material: PBMCs, taken 5 days after the yellow fever booster vaccination. These receptors all stem from a man aged 18 to 35 who received the YFV17D yellow fever vaccine.

The chain joins TRBV6-6 to TRBJ1-1, with unresolved D. The V gene lost 2 bases and the J gene lost 6 bases, with 10 bases spanning the gap. Germline lookup yields CDR1 MNHNY and CDR2 SVGAGI (reference sequence). The CDR3 runs 13 residues. CDR3 DNA sequence: TGTGCCAGCAGTTACGAGGTTTCTTCTGAAGCTTTCTTT. Translating gives CASSYEVSSEAFF.

There are a few counts of this clonotype. The rearrangement links TRBV10-3 to TRBJ1-1; D possibly corresponds to TRBD1 (6 bases). CDR1 and CDR2 from the germline V gene are ENHRY and SYGVKD. This CDR3 region has 14 residues. The DNA of the CDR3 is TGTGCTTCCCGGAGGGGGGGGGTGAACACTGAAGCTTTCTTT. Translating gives CASRRGGVNTEAFF.

V gene TRBV28 combines with J gene TRBJ2-7; no firm D call. Per germline, CDR1 MDHEN and CDR2 SYDVKM. V shed 7 bases and J shed 2 bases, with 9 bases lying between them. There are 12 residues in the CDR3. The CDR3 bases are TGTGCCAGCAATACACAAGCCTACGAGCAGTACGTC. It yields the protein CASNTQAYEQYV.

This chain links TRBV18 with TRBJ2-7; 9 bases line up with TRBD2. This CDR3 is built from 15 residues. Germline trimming cut 4 bases from V and 6 bases from J; bases unmatched to any gene: 10. CDR1 is KGHSH and CDR2 is LQKENI in the germline V gene. CDR3 sequence: CASSLAGAFPTEQYF. The CDR3 nucleotides read TGTGCCAGCTCACTAGCGGGGGCCTTCCCCACCGAGCAGTACTTC. Looking up the rest from reference TRBV18 and TRBJ2-7 gives the full variable domain: NAGVMQNPRHLVRRRGQEARLRCSPMKGHSHVYWYRQLPEEGLKFMVYLQKENIIDESGMPKERFSAEFPKEGPSILRIQQVVRGDSAAYFCASSLAGAFPTEQYFGPGTRLTVT.

This clonotype was observed at least ten times. The V gene is TRBV3-1, the J gene TRBJ2-5, with D possibly TRBD2 on 5 matching bases. With 0 bases removed from V and 6 bases from J, the gap between germline ends came to 11 bases. The germline CDR1 and CDR2 sequences are LGHDT and YNNKEL (reference sequence). The CDR3 extends over 14 amino acids. The CDR3: CASSQDGRGKTQYF. In DNA form, the CDR3 reads TGTGCCAGCAGCCAAGATGGGAGAGGAAAGACCCAGTACTTC.

This clonotype was seen at least ten times. V is TRBV7-8 and J is TRBJ2-3; D gene unclear. The CDR3 runs to 12 residues. Germline values: CDR1 SGHVS, CDR2 FQNEAQ. V was pared by 7 bases and J by 5 bases, with 10 bases between. The CDR3 protein is CASTRHQDTQYF. The CDR3 DNA is TGTGCCAGCACCAGGCACCAAGATACGCAGTATTTT.

This clonotype has only a few counts. The CDR3 here is CASSQDTGVRAEAFF. The CDR3 DNA sequence: TGCGCCAGCAGCCAAGATACGGGGGTGCGGGCTGAAGCTTTCTTT. The chain carries TRBV4-3 and TRBJ1-1; D is perhaps TRBD1 (5 bases). V lost 0 bases, J lost 6 bases, and 14 bases lay in between. CDR3 length equals 15 residues. From germline, CDR1 is LGHNA and CDR2 YSLEER.

In its sample, this clonotype was seen many times. CDR3 in DNA: TGTGCCAGCAGTCGCTCCGGGACAAGAACTGAAGCTTTCTTT. This sequence encodes CASSRSGTRTEAFF. V and J are TRBV6-2 or TRBV6-3 and TRBJ1-1; weak D call: TRBD1 (6 bases). Germline assignment: CDR1 MNHEY and CDR2 SVGEGT. This CDR3 has 14 residues. Trimming removed 5 bases at V and 5 bases at J, with 15 bases between.

The sample holds many counts of this clonotype. The chain couples TRBV7-9 to TRBJ1-5; D is uncertain. This CDR3 comprises 17 residues. Germline assignment: CDR1 SEHNR and CDR2 FQNEAQ (reference sequence). The V end lost 5 bases, the J end lost 4 bases, and 21 bases lay between the germline ends. CDR3 nucleotide sequence: TGTGCCAGCAGCGAAACCGCGGACGGCTATAATAATCAGCCCCAGCATTTT. This sequence encodes CASSETADGYNNQPQHF.

About this clonotype: The junction shows a germline mismatch at one end, possibly a read error. This chain uses TRBV29-1 with TRBJ2-1, with D hard to call. Germline-derived CDR1 and CDR2 are SQVTM and ANQGSEA. The CDR3 consists of 13 residues. The CDR3 protein is CSVKPYSYNEHFF. The CDR3 DNA is TGCAGCGTTAAACCTTACTCCTACAATGAGCATTTCTTC.

The chain has TRBV12-3 or TRBV12-4 and TRBJ2-7; D unclear. CDR3 length equals 11 residues. Trimming left V 1 base short and J 7 bases short, with 5 bases between. The CDR3 sequence: CASSLEREQYF. CDR3 nucleotide sequence: TGTGCCAGCAGTTTAGAAAGGGAGCAGTACTTC.

The chain links TRBV11-2 to TRBJ2-1; the D call may be TRBD1 or TRBD2 (6 bases each). Trimming removed 4 bases at V and 3 bases at J, with 13 bases between. This CDR3 comprises 15 residues. Germline CDR1 and CDR2: SGHAT and FQNNGV. CDR3 sequence: CASSSPGALYNEQFF. CDR3 sequence (DNA): TGTGCCAGCAGCTCCCCGGGGGCCCTCTACAATGAGCAGTTCTTC.

The rearrangement links TRBV10-3 to TRBJ2-3; 8 bases line up with TRBD2. This CDR3 spans 14 amino acids. CDR1 and CDR2 from the germline V gene are ENHRY and SYGVKD. V was clipped by 5 bases and J by 4 bases; unmatched bases: 5. The CDR3 DNA reads as TGTGCCATCAGTCGGGGGGGCGGAGCAGATACGCAGTATTTT. Protein sequence: CAISRGGGADTQYF.

In its sample, this clonotype was seen a few times. The V gene is TRBV5-1, the J gene TRBJ2-5; D gene uncertain. The germline V and J ends were trimmed by 0 bases and 5 bases, with 8 bases remaining between them. Germline V CDR1 and CDR2: SGHRS, YFSETQ. The CDR3 contains 13 residues. The CDR3 region is CASSLDVLETQYF. For the CDR3, the DNA is TGCGCCAGCAGCTTGGATGTGCTGGAGACCCAGTACTTC.

This clonotype turned up a few times. DNA of the CDR3: TGCAGCGTTGTCGAGACAGCGATCACTGAAGCTTTCTTT. This translates into CSVVETAITEAFF. V and J are TRBV29-1 and TRBJ1-1; TRBD1 might be the D (5 bases). Germline CDR1 SQVTM, CDR2 ANQGSEA. The CDR3 is made up of 13 amino acids. The germline V and J ends were trimmed by 4 bases and 4 bases, with 13 bases remaining between them. Full variable domain (outside the CDR3, taken from reference TRBV29-1 and TRBJ1-1): SAVISQKPSRDICQRGTSLTIQCQVDSQVTMMFWYRQQPGQSLTLIATANQGSEATYESGFVIDKFPISRPNLTFSTLTVSNMSPEDSSIYLCSVVETAITEAFFGQGTRLTVV.

The chain is built from TRBV20-1 and TRBJ1-2; D gene uncertain. This CDR3 region has 15 residues. The V gene lost 3 bases and the J gene lost 3 bases, with 17 bases spanning the gap. Germline V gene sequence: CDR1 DFQATT, CDR2 SNEGSKA (reference sequence). The CDR3 DNA is TGCAGTGCTAGTCCTGGTACATCTAAGGACTATGGCTACACCTTC. Protein sequence: CSASPGTSKDYGYTF.

This chain connects TRBV6-6 to TRBJ1-2; D gene unclear. There are 12 residues in the CDR3. The V and J ends lost 1 base and 8 bases respectively, with 8 bases between them. From germline, CDR1 is MNHNY and CDR2 SVGAGI (reference sequence). CDR3 in amino acids: CASSYWDGGYTF. The CDR3 DNA follows: TGTGCCAGCAGTTACTGGGATGGCGGCTACACCTTC.